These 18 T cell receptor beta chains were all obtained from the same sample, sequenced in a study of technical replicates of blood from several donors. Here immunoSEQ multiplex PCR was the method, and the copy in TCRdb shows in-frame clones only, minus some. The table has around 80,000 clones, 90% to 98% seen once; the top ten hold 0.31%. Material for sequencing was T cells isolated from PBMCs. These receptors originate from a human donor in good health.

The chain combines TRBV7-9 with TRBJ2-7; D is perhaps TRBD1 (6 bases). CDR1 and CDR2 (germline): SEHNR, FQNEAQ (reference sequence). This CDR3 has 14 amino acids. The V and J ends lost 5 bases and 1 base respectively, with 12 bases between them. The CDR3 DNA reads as TGTGCCAGCAGCCGACAGGTGGAGTCCTACGAGCAGTACTTC. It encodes CASSRQVESYEQYF. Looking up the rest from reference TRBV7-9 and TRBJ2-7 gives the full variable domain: DTGVSQNPRHKITKRGQNVTFRCDPISEHNRLYWYRQTLGQGPEFLTYFQNEAQLEKSRLLSDRFSAERPKGSFSTLEIQRTEQGDSAMYLCASSRQVESYEQYFGPGTRLTVT.

The DNA of the CDR3 is TGTGCCAGCAGGGGGCTAGGACAGGGTAATCAGCCCCAGCATTTT. Its protein is CASRGLGQGNQPQHF. J is TRBJ1-5 and V is TRBV2; 8 bases are shared with TRBD1. The CDR3 consists of 15 residues. The germline gives CDR1 SNHLY, CDR2 FYNNEI. J gave up 4 bases and V 6 bases, and 8 bases lay outside the gene matches. Full variable domain (outside the CDR3, taken from reference TRBV2 and TRBJ1-5): EPEVTQTPSHQVTQMGQEVILRCVPISNHLYFYWYRQILGQKVEFLVSFYNNEISEKSEIFDDQFSVERPDGSNFTLKIRSTKLEDSAMYFCASRGLGQGNQPQHFGDGTRLSIL.

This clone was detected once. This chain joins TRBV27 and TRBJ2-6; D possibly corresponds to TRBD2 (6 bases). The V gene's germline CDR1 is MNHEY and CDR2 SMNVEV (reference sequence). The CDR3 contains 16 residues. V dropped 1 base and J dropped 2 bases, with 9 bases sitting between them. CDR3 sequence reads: CASSLYAGTGANVLTF. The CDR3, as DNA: TGTGCCAGCAGTTTATATGCGGGAACTGGGGCCAACGTCCTGACTTTC.

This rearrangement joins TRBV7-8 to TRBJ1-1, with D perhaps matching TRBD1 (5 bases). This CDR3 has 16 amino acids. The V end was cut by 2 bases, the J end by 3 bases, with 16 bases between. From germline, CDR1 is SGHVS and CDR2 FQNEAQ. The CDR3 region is CASSLFGGTGDTEAFF. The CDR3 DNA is TGTGCCAGCAGCTTATTTGGAGGGACGGGGGACACTGAAGCTTTCTTT.

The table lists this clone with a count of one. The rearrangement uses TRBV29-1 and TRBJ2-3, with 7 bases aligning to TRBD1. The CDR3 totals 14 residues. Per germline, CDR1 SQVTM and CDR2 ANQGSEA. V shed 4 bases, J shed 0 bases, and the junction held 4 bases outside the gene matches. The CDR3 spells CSVGRGPSTDTQYF. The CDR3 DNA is TGCAGCGTTGGAAGGGGGCCGAGCACAGATACGCAGTATTTT.

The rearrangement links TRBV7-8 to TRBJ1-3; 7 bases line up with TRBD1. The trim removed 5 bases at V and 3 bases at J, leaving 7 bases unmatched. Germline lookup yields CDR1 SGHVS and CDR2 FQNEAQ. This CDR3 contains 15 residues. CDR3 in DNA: TGTGCCAGCAGCCCAGGGGGTGGTATTGGAAACACCATATATTTT. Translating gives CASSPGGGIGNTIYF.

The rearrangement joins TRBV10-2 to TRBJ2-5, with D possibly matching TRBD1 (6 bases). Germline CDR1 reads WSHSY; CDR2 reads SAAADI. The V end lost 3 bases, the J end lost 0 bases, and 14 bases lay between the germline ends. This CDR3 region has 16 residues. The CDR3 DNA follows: TGCGCCAGCAGTGATTTGGGCAGGGGAGACCAAGAGACCCAGTACTTC. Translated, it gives CASSDLGRGDQETQYF.

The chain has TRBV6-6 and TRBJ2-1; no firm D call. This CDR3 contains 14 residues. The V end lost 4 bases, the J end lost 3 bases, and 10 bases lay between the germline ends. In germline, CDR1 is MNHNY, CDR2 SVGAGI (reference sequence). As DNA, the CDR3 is TGTGCCAGCAGTTCCAGCGCCCTCTACAATGAGCAGTTCTTC. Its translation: CASSSSALYNEQFF.

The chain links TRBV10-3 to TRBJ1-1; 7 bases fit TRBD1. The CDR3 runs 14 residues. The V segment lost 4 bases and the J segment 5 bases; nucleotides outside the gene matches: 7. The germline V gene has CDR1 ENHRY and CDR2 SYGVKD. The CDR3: CAISARQGGTEAFF. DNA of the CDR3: TGTGCCATCAGTGCGAGACAGGGTGGGACTGAAGCTTTCTTT.

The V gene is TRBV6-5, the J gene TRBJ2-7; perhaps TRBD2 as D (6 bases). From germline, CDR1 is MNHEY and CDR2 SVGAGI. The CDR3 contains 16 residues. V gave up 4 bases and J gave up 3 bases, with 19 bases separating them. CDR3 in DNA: TGTGCCAGCAGTTCCCGGACCGGGACTTCTTTCTACGAGCAGTACTTC. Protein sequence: CASSSRTGTSFYEQYF.

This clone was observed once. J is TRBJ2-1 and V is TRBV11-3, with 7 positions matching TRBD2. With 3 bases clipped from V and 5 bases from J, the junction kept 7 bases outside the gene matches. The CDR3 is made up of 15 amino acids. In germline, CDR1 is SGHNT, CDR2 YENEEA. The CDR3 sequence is CASSLVLAMNNEQFF. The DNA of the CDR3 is TGTGCCAGCAGCTTGGTACTAGCGATGAACAATGAGCAGTTCTTC.

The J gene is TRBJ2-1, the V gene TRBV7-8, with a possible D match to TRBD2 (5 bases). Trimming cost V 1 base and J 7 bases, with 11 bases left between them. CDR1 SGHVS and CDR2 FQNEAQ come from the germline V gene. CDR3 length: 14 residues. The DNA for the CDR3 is TGTGCCAGCAGCTTAGTAGGGAGCATGAATGAGCAGTTCTTC. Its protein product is CASSLVGSMNEQFF.

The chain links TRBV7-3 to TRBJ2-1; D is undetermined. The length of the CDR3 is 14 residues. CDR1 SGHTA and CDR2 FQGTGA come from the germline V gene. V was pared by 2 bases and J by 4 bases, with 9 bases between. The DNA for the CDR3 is TGTGCCAGCAGCTTAGAGTACCATTACAATGAGCAGTTCTTC. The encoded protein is CASSLEYHYNEQFF.

The CDR3 loop reads CASTSGHVSNQPQHF. The DNA for the CDR3 is TGTGCCAGCACCTCGGGACATGTTAGCAATCAGCCCCAGCATTTT. The rearrangement links TRBV2 to TRBJ1-5, with TRBD1 as a possible D gene (6 bases). V was trimmed by 7 bases and J by 0 bases, leaving 13 bases between them. CDR1 SNHLY and CDR2 FYNNEI come from the germline V gene. This CDR3 has 15 amino acids.

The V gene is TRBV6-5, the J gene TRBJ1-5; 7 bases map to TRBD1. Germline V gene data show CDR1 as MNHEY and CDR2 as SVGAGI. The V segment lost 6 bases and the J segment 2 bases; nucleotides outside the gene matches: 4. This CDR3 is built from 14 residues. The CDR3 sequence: CASSSGQGNQPQHF. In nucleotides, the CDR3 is TGTGCCAGCAGCTCCGGACAGGGCAATCAGCCCCAGCATTTT.

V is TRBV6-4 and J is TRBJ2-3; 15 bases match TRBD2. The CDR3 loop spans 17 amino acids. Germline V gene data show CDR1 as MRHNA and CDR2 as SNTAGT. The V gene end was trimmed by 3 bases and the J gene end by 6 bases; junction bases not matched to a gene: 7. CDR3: CASSEGLAGGPYDTQYF. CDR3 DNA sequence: TGTGCCAGCAGTGAAGGACTAGCGGGAGGGCCATATGATACGCAGTATTTT.

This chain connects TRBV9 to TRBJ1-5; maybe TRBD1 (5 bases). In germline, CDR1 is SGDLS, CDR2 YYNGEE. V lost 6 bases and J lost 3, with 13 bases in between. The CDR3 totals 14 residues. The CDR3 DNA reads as TGTGCCAGCAATTTAGCGGGGGTCAATCAGCCCCAGCATTTT. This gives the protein CASNLAGVNQPQHF.

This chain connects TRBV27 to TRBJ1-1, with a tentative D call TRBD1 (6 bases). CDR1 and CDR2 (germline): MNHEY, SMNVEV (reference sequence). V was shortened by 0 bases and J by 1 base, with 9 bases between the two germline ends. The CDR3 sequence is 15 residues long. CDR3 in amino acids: CASSLSAGANTEAFF. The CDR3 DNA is TGTGCCAGCAGTTTATCGGCAGGGGCGAACACTGAAGCTTTCTTT.